The 24 T cell receptor beta chains given below trace back to one sample, sequenced in a study of blood T cells in healthy people across ages. Together with a sample-barcoded 5' primer, a J-beta primer mix was included in a second PCR lasting roughly 6 to 12 cycles. One entry per CDR3 protein results from TCRdb running MiXCR on the 5' RACE reads. The data hold around 1.5 million distinct CDR3 sequences, with approximately 60% observed a single time. The sequenced sample consisted of blood. These receptors all stem from a man between 18 and 29 years old in good health.

The gene calls are TRBV6-1 and TRBJ1-1, with TRBD1 identical over 9 bases. The CDR3 is made up of 16 amino acids. Unmatched junction bases numbered 15, after V lost 6 bases and J lost 7 bases. Germline V gene data show CDR1 as MNHNS and CDR2 as SASEGT. DNA for the CDR3: TGTGCCAGCAGAGTACCGGGACAGGGTGCGCTCGTTGAAGCTTTCTTT. It translates to CASRVPGQGALVEAFF.

J is TRBJ2-5 and V is TRBV7-9; possible D gene TRBD1, 5 bases. TRBJ2-7 explains the end of the DNA better; the J call may be wrong. CDR1 and CDR2 from the germline V gene are SEHNR and FQNEAQ (reference sequence). The CDR3 has 16 amino acids. CDR3 loop: CASSPRRQGNEYEQYF. CDR3 in DNA: TGTGCCAGCAGCCCCCGACGGCAGGGAAACGAGTACGAGCAGTACTTC.

The V gene is TRBV4-3, the J gene TRBJ2-4; D tentatively reads TRBD1 or TRBD2 (5 bases each). The germline V gene encodes CDR1 LGHNA and CDR2 YSLEER. The CDR3 has 17 amino acids. The V and J ends lost 0 bases and 0 bases respectively, with 12 bases between them. CDR3 residues: CASSQEIEGLAKNIQYF. CDR3 nucleotide sequence: TGCGCCAGCAGCCAAGAAATAGAGGGGTTAGCCAAAAACATTCAGTACTTC.

J is TRBJ1-2 and V is TRBV10-3, with unresolved D. The V gene lost 4 bases and the J gene lost 3 bases, with 6 bases spanning the gap. The CDR3 runs 12 residues. The V gene's germline CDR1 is ENHRY and CDR2 SYGVKD. The CDR3: CAISGPYYGYTF. The CDR3 coding sequence is TGTGCCATCAGTGGTCCCTACTATGGCTACACCTTC.

This clonotype was counted only a few times. In DNA, the CDR3 is TGTGCCAGCAAATCCGCGGGACTAGCGGAATACGAGCAGTACTTC. It yields the protein CASKSAGLAEYEQYF. The chain employs TRBV12-3 or TRBV12-4 and TRBJ2-7; TRBD2 agrees at 11 bases. V trimming: 7 bases; J trimming: 4 bases; junction bases outside the gene matches: 9. The CDR3 runs 15 residues.

This clonotype came up a few times. This rearrangement joins TRBV20-1 to TRBJ2-1; D call uncertain. V lost 1 base and J lost 4, with 8 bases in between. CDR1 is DFQATT, CDR2 SNEGSKA, per germline (reference sequence). CDR3 length: 13 residues. CDR3 sequence (DNA): TGCAGTGCTAGAGTGACTGATTACAATGAGCAGTTCTTC. The encoded protein is CSARVTDYNEQFF.

The chain recombines TRBV3-1 with TRBJ2-5; no reliable D call. V lost 0 bases and J 2 bases, leaving 10 bases between the germline ends. Germline CDR1 is LGHDT and CDR2 is YNNKEL (reference sequence). CDR3 length: 15 amino acids. CDR3 region: CASSQDLGGQETQYF. The CDR3 DNA is TGTGCCAGCAGCCAAGATTTGGGCGGACAAGAGACCCAGTACTTC.

V usage is TRBV29-1 and J usage is TRBJ2-5; the D gene is possibly TRBD1 (6 bases). Looked up from germline, CDR1 is SQVTM and CDR2 is ANQGSEA. The germline V and J ends were trimmed by 7 bases and 1 base, with 13 bases remaining between them. This CDR3 has 13 amino acids. CDR3 nucleotide sequence: TGCAGCGGTCAAACAGGGTTCCAAGAGACCCAGTACTTC. Protein sequence: CSGQTGFQETQYF.

This clonotype occurred once. The chain has TRBV5-6 and TRBJ1-5; no reliable D call. CDR3 length equals 14 residues. V was trimmed by 0 bases and J by 3 bases, leaving 7 bases between them. CDR1 SGHDT and CDR2 YYEEEE come from the germline V gene. The CDR3 reads CASSLEGLNQPQHF. The CDR3 DNA reads TGTGCCAGCAGCTTGGAGGGCCTCAATCAGCCCCAGCATTTT.

V gene TRBV4-1 combines with J gene TRBJ1-6; D is uncertain. The CDR3 is made up of 16 amino acids. Trimming left V 1 base short and J 10 bases short, with 17 bases between. Germline V gene lookup returns CDR1 MGHRA and CDR2 YSYEKL. CDR3 in amino acids: CASSQVPPGSQSPLHF. DNA of the CDR3: TGCGCCAGCAGCCAAGTTCCGCCGGGGTCCCAATCACCCCTCCACTTT.

In its sample, this clonotype was seen a few times. The V call is TRBV20-1, the J call TRBJ2-5; 10 bases agree with TRBD2. TRBJ2-7 explains the end of the DNA better; the J call may be wrong. This CDR3 spans 16 amino acids. Germline values: CDR1 DFQATT, CDR2 SNEGSKA (reference sequence). The CDR3: CSARDAISGRYGEQYF. CDR3 coding DNA: TGCAGTGCTAGAGACGCGATTAGCGGGAGGTACGGCGAGCAGTACTTC.

V gene TRBV12-3 or TRBV12-4 combines with J gene TRBJ1-2, with TRBD1 as a possible D gene (6 bases). The CDR3 consists of 13 residues. Between the trimmed V and J ends, which lost 7 bases and 8 bases, there was a span of 17 bases. The CDR3 is CASTQRGARGYTF. The CDR3, as DNA: TGTGCCAGCACTCAGAGGGGGGCGCGAGGCTACACCTTC.

V gene TRBV3-1 combines with J gene TRBJ2-7; either TRBD1 or TRBD2 may fit D (5 bases each). The CDR3 is made up of 13 amino acids. Trimming left V 6 bases short and J 6 bases short, with 15 bases between. From germline, CDR1 is LGHDT and CDR2 YNNKEL (reference sequence). CDR3 protein: CASRLGTAREQYF. The CDR3 coding sequence is TGTGCCAGCAGATTAGGGACCGCGCGCGAGCAGTACTTC.

This chain joins TRBV2 and TRBJ2-2; 10 bases are shared with TRBD2. Germline lookup yields CDR1 SNHLY and CDR2 FYNNEI. The CDR3 runs 15 residues. V shed 6 bases, J shed 6 bases, and the junction held 7 bases outside the gene matches. In DNA, the CDR3 is TGTGCCAGCAGGACCCTAGCGGGAGTTGCCGGGGAGCTGTTTTTT. Translation gives CASRTLAGVAGELFF.

This clonotype has just one count. The chain is built from TRBV9 and TRBJ2-7; D is ambiguous. CDR1 SGDLS and CDR2 YYNGEE come from the germline V gene. CDR3 length equals 15 residues. Trimming removed 5 bases at V and 0 bases at J, with 15 bases between. The CDR3 protein is CASSAEEGNSYEQYF. CDR3 sequence (DNA): TGTGCCAGCAGTGCCGAGGAAGGGAACTCCTACGAGCAGTACTTC.

The chain carries TRBV27 and TRBJ1-1; the D gene is possibly TRBD1 (5 bases). Germline assignment: CDR1 MNHEY and CDR2 SMNVEV (reference sequence). This CDR3 is 15 amino acids long. The V end lost 0 bases, the J end lost 3 bases, and 11 bases lay between the germline ends. Here the CDR3 reads CASSLSAGGYTEAFF. The CDR3 DNA follows: TGTGCCAGCAGTTTATCGGCTGGGGGGTACACTGAAGCTTTCTTT.

This rearrangement joins TRBV14 to TRBJ2-7, with 10 bases matching TRBD2. The CDR3 loop spans 18 amino acids. V shed 4 bases, J shed 7 bases, and the junction held 19 bases outside the gene matches. Germline V CDR1 and CDR2: SGHDN, FVKESK. CDR3 DNA sequence: TGTGCCAGCAGCCCAGCCCTACCCGTGGGGACTAGCGTGTGGGAGCAGTACTTC. Encoded protein: CASSPALPVGTSVWEQYF.

The sample holds a few counts of this clonotype. The chain carries TRBV2 and TRBJ2-3; no firm D call. The CDR3 has 12 residues. Trimming removed 3 bases at V and 2 bases at J, with 3 bases between. The germline V gene encodes CDR1 SNHLY and CDR2 FYNNEI. As DNA, the CDR3 is TGTGCCAGCAGTGAGGACACAGATACGCAGTATTTT. Protein: CASSEDTDTQYF.

This clonotype was counted a few times. This rearrangement joins TRBV27 to TRBJ2-7, with D perhaps assigned TRBD1 or TRBD2 (6 bases each). The CDR3 consists of 13 residues. The V end lost 6 bases, the J end lost 3 bases, and 12 bases lay between the germline ends. The germline gives CDR1 MNHEY, CDR2 SMNVEV (reference sequence). The CDR3 region is CASRDRLDYEQYF. The CDR3 DNA reads as TGTGCCAGCAGGGACAGACTAGACTACGAGCAGTACTTC.

The chain uses TRBV20-1 and TRBJ2-4, with 10 nucleotides matching TRBD1. The end of the DNA is better explained by TRBJ2-7, so the J call may be wrong. CDR1 and CDR2 (germline): DFQATT, SNEGSKA (reference sequence). This CDR3 spans 15 amino acids. The CDR3 here is CSASKPGTGVSEQYF. The CDR3 DNA reads TGCAGTGCTAGTAAGCCCGGGACAGGGGTAAGCGAGCAGTACTTC.

The chain links TRBV4-3 to TRBJ1-4; D gene ambiguous. Trimming left V 7 bases short and J 0 bases short, with 15 bases between. The CDR3 is 16 residues long. CDR1 is LGHNA, CDR2 YSLEER, per germline. The CDR3 reads CASKRNRFPTNEKLFF. CDR3 coding DNA: TGCGCCAGCAAACGGAACAGATTTCCAACTAATGAAAAACTGTTTTTT.

This clonotype appeared a few times. The chain uses TRBV7-8 and TRBJ2-4; 8 nucleotides line up with TRBD2. CDR3 length: 14 amino acids. CDR1 is SGHVS, CDR2 FQNEAQ, per germline. Unmatched junction bases numbered 7, after V lost 7 bases and J lost 5 bases. Here the CDR3 DNA reads TGTGCCAGCAACTCCGGGACTAGAGAAAACATTCAGTACTTC. It translates to CASNSGTRENIQYF.

The rearrangement links TRBV5-1 to TRBJ1-2, with D maybe TRBD1 (5 bases). CDR3 length equals 15 residues. Trimming took off 1 base at V and 2 bases at J, with 12 bases between the two ends. Germline V gene lookup returns CDR1 SGHRS and CDR2 YFSETQ. The CDR3, as DNA: TGCGCCAGCAGCTTGACGGACACTACCAACTATGGCTACACCTTC. Its protein product is CASSLTDTTNYGYTF.

The chain joins TRBV7-2 to TRBJ1-2; no reliable D call. Trimming cost V 1 base and J 0 bases, with 6 bases left between them. The germline gives CDR1 SGHTA, CDR2 FQGNSA. CDR3 size: 14 residues. The CDR3 sequence is CASSLERANYGYTF. The CDR3 nucleotides are TGTGCCAGCAGCTTAGAGAGAGCTAACTATGGCTACACCTTC.